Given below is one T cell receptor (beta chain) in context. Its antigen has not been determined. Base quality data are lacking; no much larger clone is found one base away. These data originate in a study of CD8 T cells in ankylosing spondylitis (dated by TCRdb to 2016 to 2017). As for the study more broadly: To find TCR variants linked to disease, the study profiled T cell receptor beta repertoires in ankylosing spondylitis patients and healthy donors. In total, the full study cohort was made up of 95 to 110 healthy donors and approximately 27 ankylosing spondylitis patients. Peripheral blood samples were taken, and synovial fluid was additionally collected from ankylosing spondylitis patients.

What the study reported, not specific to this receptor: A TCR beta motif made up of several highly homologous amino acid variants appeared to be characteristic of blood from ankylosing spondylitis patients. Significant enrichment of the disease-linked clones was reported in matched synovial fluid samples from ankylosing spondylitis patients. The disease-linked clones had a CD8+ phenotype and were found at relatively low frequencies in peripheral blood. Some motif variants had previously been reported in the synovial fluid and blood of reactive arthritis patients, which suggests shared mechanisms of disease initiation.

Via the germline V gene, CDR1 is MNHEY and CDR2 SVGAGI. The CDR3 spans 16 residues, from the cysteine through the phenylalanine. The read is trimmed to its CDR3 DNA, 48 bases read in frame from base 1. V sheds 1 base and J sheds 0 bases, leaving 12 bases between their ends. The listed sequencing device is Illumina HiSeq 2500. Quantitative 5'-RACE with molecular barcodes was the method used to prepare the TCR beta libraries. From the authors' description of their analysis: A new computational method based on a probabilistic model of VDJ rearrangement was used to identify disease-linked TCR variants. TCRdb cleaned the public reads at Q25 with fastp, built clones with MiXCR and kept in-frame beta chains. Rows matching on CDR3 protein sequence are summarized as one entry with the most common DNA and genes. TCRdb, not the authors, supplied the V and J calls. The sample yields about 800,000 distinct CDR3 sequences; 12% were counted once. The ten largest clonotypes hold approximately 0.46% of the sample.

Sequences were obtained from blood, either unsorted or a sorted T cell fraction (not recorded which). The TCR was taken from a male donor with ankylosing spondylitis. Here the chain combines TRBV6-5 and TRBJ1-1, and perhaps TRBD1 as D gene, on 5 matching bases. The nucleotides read TGTGCCAGCAGTTACTTAACAGGTGGTATGAACACTGAAGCTTTCTTT. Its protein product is CASSYLTGGMNTEAFF.